This T cell receptor gamma chain appears in the sequencing data of a study of intestinal T cells in coeliac disease. Study-level background: In the TRG cohort, coeliac patients were much younger than controls.

Study-level results: TRD kmer-based clustering correctly classified all 22 biopsies in training, with reported leave-one-out accuracy of 91%.

For each case, the template was genomic DNA from ten approximately 5-µm formalin-fixed paraffin-embedded scrolls. With V trimmed by 8 bases and J by 0 bases, 10 bases remained unmatched. The CDR3 covers 16 residues. Using roughly 0.2 ug of biopsy DNA, TRG was amplified with LymphoTrack primers. TCRdb re-called the multiplex PCR reads through CATT. Among 360 or so gamma-chain clones, around three fifths were seen once, and the ten largest hold around a third. Comments on this clone: Antigen unknown.

The TCR comes from a human donor who served as a control with a normal duodenal biopsy, not a healthy volunteer. The rearrangement joins TRGV10 to TRGJP1. TRGV10 counts as an open reading frame of uncertain function. Specimen: a duodenal biopsy. The CDR3 DNA sequence: TGTGCTGCGTGGATAGCCCTATATACCACTGGTTGGTTCAAGATATTT. It encodes CAAWIALYTTGWFKIF.